What follows describes a single TCR beta chain. Its specificity is not known. These data originate in a study of CD8+ T cells in alopecia areata. Study-level background: Percent of scalp involved defined treated patients' severity scores. Points from the study as a whole: Scalp lesions, especially in alopecia totalis/universalis, had higher clonality than normal scalp. Scalp specimens additionally yield sequences from normal skin's resident alphabeta T cells. Unlike in mice, where it was clearer, TCR sharing across patients was less clear, possibly HLA-related.

RNA extraction and reverse transcription yielded cDNA as sequencing template. TCRdb's table, derived via immunoSEQ multiplex PCR, lists solely in-frame clones and lacks some. The table has roughly 210,000 clones, roughly two fifths seen once. The V end lost 0 bases, the J end lost 5 bases, and 4 bases lay between the germline ends. This CDR3 region has 12 residues. Germline V gives CDR1 MNHNY, CDR2 SVGAGI (reference sequence). Treatment: oral pan-JAK inhibitor, 5-10 mg twice daily. The chain uses TRBV6-6 and TRBJ2-5; unclear D gene. The sample consisted of CD4+ T cells sorted from blood, taken at approximately week 36, from a patient treated with tofacitinib. This TCR was recovered from a human donor with alopecia areata. The CDR3 loop reads CASSYSPETQYF. DNA for the CDR3: TGTGCCAGCAGTTACTCGCCGGAGACCCAGTACTTC.